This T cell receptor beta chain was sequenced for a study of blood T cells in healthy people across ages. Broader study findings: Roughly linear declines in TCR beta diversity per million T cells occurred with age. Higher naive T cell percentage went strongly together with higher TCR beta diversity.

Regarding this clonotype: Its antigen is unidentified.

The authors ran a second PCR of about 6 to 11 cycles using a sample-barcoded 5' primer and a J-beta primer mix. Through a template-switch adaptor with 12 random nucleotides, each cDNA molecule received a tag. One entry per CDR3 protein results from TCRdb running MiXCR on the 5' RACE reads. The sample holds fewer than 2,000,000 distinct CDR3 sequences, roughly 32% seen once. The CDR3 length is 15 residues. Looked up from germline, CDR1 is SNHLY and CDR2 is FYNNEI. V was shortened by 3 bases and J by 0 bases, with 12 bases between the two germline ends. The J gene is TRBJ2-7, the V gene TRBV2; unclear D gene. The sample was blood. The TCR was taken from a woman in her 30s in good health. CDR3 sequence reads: CASSDVRATSYEQYF. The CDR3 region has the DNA TGTGCCAGCAGTGACGTAAGGGCCACCTCCTACGAGCAGTACTTC.